This is a list of T cell receptor beta chains from one sample in a study of T cells in Graves' hyperthyroidism and ophthalmopathy. TCRdb used MiXCR to reprocess the multiplex PCR reads, holding one entry per CDR3 protein. The sample lists around 440,000 distinct CDR3 sequences, 15% to 18% occurring once. Sequencing was carried out using blood. Receptors originate from a woman aged 18-35 years with Graves' hyperthyroidism. CDR3s include the opening cysteine and the closing phenylalanine or tryptophan. The D gene is left open where the match is weak. A clone size is listed for some rows: how often the clone was seen (once, few, many), or a class if it is expanded.

J: TRBJ1-5; D: TRBD1; V: TRBV4-1; size: NA; DNA: TGCGCCAGCAGCCAAGAAACTACAGGGGTCGGCGATCAGCCCCAGCATTTT; CDR3: CASSQETTGVGDQPQHF
J: TRBJ1-3; D: TRBD1; V: TRBV7-8; size: NA; DNA: TGTGCCAGCAGCCCCCCGGGACAGGGAAAGGTGGCTGGAAACACCATATATTTT; CDR3: CASSPPGQGKVAGNTIYF
J: TRBJ2-3; D: TRBD2; V: TRBV11-2; size: many; DNA: TGTGCCAGCAGTCGGAGACTAGCGGGGGGAACCACAGATACGCAGTATTTT; CDR3: CASSRRLAGGTTDTQYF
J: TRBJ2-1; D: TRBD2; V: TRBV7-9; size: many; DNA: TGTGCCAGCAGCTTAGCCTACTTGGGCGGGGGCTCCTACAATGAGCAGTTCTTC; CDR3: CASSLAYLGGGSYNEQFF
J: TRBJ2-1; D: NA; V: TRBV30; size: many; DNA: TGTGCCTGGAGCGCCGGGGCGGGGACAGTGGGAAATGAGCAGTTCTTC; CDR3: CAWSAGAGTVGNEQFF
J: TRBJ2-7; D: NA; V: TRBV20-1; size: NA; DNA: TGCAGTGCTAGAAAGTCTCGGACGAGCTCCTACGAGCAGTACTTC; CDR3: CSARKSRTSSYEQYF
J: TRBJ2-5; D: TRBD2; V: TRBV20-1; size: many; DNA: TGCAGTGCTAGCGAGCGGGAGAGGTGGGAGACCCAGTACTTC; CDR3: CSASERERWETQYF
J: TRBJ2-3; D: NA; V: TRBV20-1; size: many; DNA: TGCAGTGCTAGGGGTGCTAGCACAGATACGCAGTATTTT; CDR3: CSARGASTDTQYF
J: TRBJ2-1; D: NA; V: TRBV25-1; size: NA; DNA: TGTGCCAGCAGTGAATATTCCCCGCGTAAGGCGTATGAGCAGTTCTTC; CDR3: CASSEYSPRKAYEQFF
J: TRBJ1-2; D: NA; V: TRBV4-1; size: many; DNA: TGCGCCAGCAGCCGCGGCCAAGGGACTGGCGGTCCCTATGGCTACACCTTC; CDR3: CASSRGQGTGGPYGYTF
J: TRBJ2-7; D: NA; V: TRBV20-1; size: many; DNA: TGCAGTGCTACCAGACAACGAACCTACGAGCAGTACTTC; CDR3: CSATRQRTYEQYF
J: TRBJ2-1; D: TRBD1; V: TRBV5-1; size: few; DNA: TGCGCCAGCAGCGCGACAGGGGACCCCCTTCATGAGCAGTTCTTC; CDR3: CASSATGDPLHEQFF
J: TRBJ2-1; D: NA; V: TRBV2; size: many; DNA: TGTGCCAGCAGCCGGGACGGTGCCAACTACAATGAGCAGTTCTTC; CDR3: CASSRDGANYNEQFF
J: TRBJ2-6; D: NA; V: TRBV6-1; size: NA; DNA: TGTGCCAGCGGCCGTGGGGGAACTGGGGCCAACGTCCTGACTTTC; CDR3: CASGRGGTGANVLTF
J: TRBJ2-2; D: TRBD2; V: TRBV28; size: many; DNA: TGTGCCAGCAGGGGGGGGGATTCGAACACCGGGGAGCTGTTTTTT; CDR3: CASRGGDSNTGELFF
J: TRBJ2-4; D: NA; V: TRBV6-1; size: few; DNA: TGTGCCAGCAGCCCCTCCGGGACCATTTACCCTCAGTACTTC; CDR3: CASSPSGTIYPQYF